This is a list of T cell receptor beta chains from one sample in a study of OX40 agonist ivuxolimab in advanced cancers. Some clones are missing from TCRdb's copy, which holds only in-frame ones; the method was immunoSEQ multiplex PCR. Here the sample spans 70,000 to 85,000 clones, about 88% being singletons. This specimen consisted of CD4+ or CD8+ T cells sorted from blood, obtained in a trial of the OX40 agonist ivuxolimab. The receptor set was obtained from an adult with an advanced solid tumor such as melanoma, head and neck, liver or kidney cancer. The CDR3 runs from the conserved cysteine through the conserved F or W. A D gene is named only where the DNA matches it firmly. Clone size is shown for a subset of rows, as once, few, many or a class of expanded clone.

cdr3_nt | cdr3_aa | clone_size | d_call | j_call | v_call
TGTGCCAGCAGCCATACAGGGTCGTTTGGGGAGACCCAGTACTTC | CASSHTGSFGETQYF | . | . | TRBJ2-5 | TRBV7-7
TGTGCCAGTAGTGGTGGACAGGGCCGCACTGAAGCTTTCTTT | CASSGGQGRTEAFF | . | TRBD1 | TRBJ1-1 | TRBV19
TGTGCCAGCACGGTAGACGCGGGGGCCACTGAAGCTTTCTTT | CASTVDAGATEAFF | few | . | TRBJ1-1 | TRBV2
TGCGCCAGCAGCTTGGATGGGGAAATGGTTGGCTACACCTTC | CASSLDGEMVGYTF | few | . | TRBJ1-2 | TRBV5-1
TGCGCCAGCAGCGACAGGGTCGAGAACACTGAAGCTTTCTTT | CASSDRVENTEAFF | . | TRBD1 | TRBJ1-1 | TRBV5-1
TGCGCCAGCAGCCAAGGGGGCCAGGGGGCGTCGAGAAACACCATATATTTT | CASSQGGQGASRNTIYF | . | TRBD1 | TRBJ1-3 | TRBV4-1
TGTGCCAGCAAAACTGGTTACAATGAGCAGTTCTTC | CASKTGYNEQFF | once | . | TRBJ2-1 | TRBV11-2
TGCAGCGTCGCCGACACTTATCAAGAGACCCAGTACTTC | CSVADTYQETQYF | . | . | TRBJ2-5 | TRBV29-1
TGTGCCAGCAGCCCCGACAGGGGGAATCAGCCCCAGCATTTT | CASSPDRGNQPQHF | few | TRBD1 | TRBJ1-5 | TRBV7-2
TGTGCCAGCAGCTTAGGTCCGGGCGTCACCCTTGCCGGGGAGCTGTTTTTT | CASSLGPGVTLAGELFF | . | . | TRBJ2-2 | TRBV7-3
TGTGCCAGCAGCGTCCAGGGGACCCCCTATGGCTACACCTTC | CASSVQGTPYGYTF | few | . | TRBJ1-2 | TRBV5-5
TGTGCCAGCAGCTTACAGGGGTTAGAGTATGGCTACACCTTC | CASSLQGLEYGYTF | . | . | TRBJ1-2 | TRBV11-2
TGTGCCAGCTCGGGACAGGGAACGAGCACAGATACGCAGTATTTT | CASSGQGTSTDTQYF | . | TRBD1 | TRBJ2-3 | TRBV2
TGTGCCAGCAGCCCCCGACTAGCGAATGAGCAGTTCTTC | CASSPRLANEQFF | medium-sized | TRBD2 | TRBJ2-1 | TRBV13
TGTGCCAGCAGCCTCGGGGCTTCATATGAGCAGTTCTTC | CASSLGASYEQFF | . | . | TRBJ2-1 | TRBV11-2
TGTGCCAGCTCCCTTGGGACAGGGGGACAGCCCCAGCATTTT | CASSLGTGGQPQHF | . | TRBD1 | TRBJ1-5 | TRBV18
TGTGCCAGCAGTGTGGAGACAGGGGGCACAGATACGCAGTATTTT | CASSVETGGTDTQYF | once | TRBD1 | TRBJ2-3 | TRBV6-1
TGTGCTAGTGGTTTGGTACTGGGCCGGGAGGGATACTACGAGCAGTACTTC | CASGLVLGREGYYEQYF | . | TRBD2 | TRBJ2-7 | TRBV12-5
TGTGCCAGCAGCAAGGGACTAGCGGGGAGCATCGGGGAGCTGTTTTTT | CASSKGLAGSIGELFF | . | TRBD2 | TRBJ2-2 | TRBV14
TGTGCCAGCACGGGGAAAAGGGGTCGAGATGGCTACACCTTC | CASTGKRGRDGYTF | . | . | TRBJ1-2 | TRBV6-5
TGTGCCAGCAGCTCGGACCTTAATGAAAAACTGTTTTTT | CASSSDLNEKLFF | . | . | TRBJ1-4 | TRBV5-6
TGTGCCATCAGTGGGGGGGAGTCACAGACCCAGTACTTC | CAISGGESQTQYF | once | . | TRBJ2-5 | TRBV10-3
TGTGCCAGCAGTTCTGGGGGACGGGGGTACTTC | CASSSGGRGYF | . | . | TRBJ2-5 | TRBV6-5
TGTGCCAGCGAGCCGGGACAGGGATCGGATGGCTACACCTTC | CASEPGQGSDGYTF | . | TRBD1 | TRBJ1-2 | TRBV19
TGTGCCAGTAGTACCTTAGCGGGAGAAACAACTACGCAGTATTTT | CASSTLAGETTTQYF | . | TRBD2 | TRBJ2-3 | TRBV19
TGTGCCAGCAGCACAGGGGATCCCACAGATACGCAGTATTTT | CASSTGDPTDTQYF | . | TRBD1 | TRBJ2-3 | TRBV7-7
TGTGCCAGCAGCAGGTCGACAGGGGGCATAGATACGCAGTATTTT | CASSRSTGGIDTQYF | . | TRBD1 | TRBJ2-3 | TRBV9
TGTGCCAGCAGTGTGGGGAGGAAGTACTTC | CASSVGRKYF | . | . | TRBJ2-5 | TRBV2
TGTGCCAGCAGCCCGGGACGGGTAAATGAAAAACTGTTTTTT | CASSPGRVNEKLFF | . | . | TRBJ1-4 | TRBV5-4